A selection of T cell receptor beta chains follows, all from one sample in a study of T cells in localized non-small cell lung cancer. The protocol was immunoSEQ multiplex PCR, while the TCRdb copy is restricted to in-frame clones and leaves out a portion. The sample shows approximately 35,000 clones, 75% to 90% of them seen only once. Sequences were derived from peripheral blood, sampled before any cancer treatment. The origin of the receptors is a man aged 40-75 years with stage I lung adenocarcinoma. Each CDR3 is given with its conserved first and last residue. Fields, in order: J gene, D gene, clone size, V gene, CDR3 length, CDR3 protein, CDR3 DNA. D genes are given only for firm matches. Some rows mark clone size as missing; the rest say once, few, many or name a class of expanded clone.

j_call: TRBJ1-2; d_call: TRBD1; clone_size: NA; v_call: TRBV6-1; cdr3_length: 14; cdr3_aa: CASTVSGTGTPYTF; cdr3_nt: TGTGCCAGCACGGTTTCCGGGACAGGGACGCCCTACACCTTC
j_call: TRBJ2-3; d_call: NA; clone_size: NA; v_call: TRBV21-1; cdr3_length: 15; cdr3_aa: CASGTGTGDTDTQYF; cdr3_nt: TGTGCCAGCGGCACCGGGACAGGGGACACAGATACGCAGTATTTT
j_call: TRBJ1-5; d_call: NA; clone_size: NA; v_call: TRBV30; cdr3_length: 14; cdr3_aa: CAWNLGEVNQPQHF; cdr3_nt: TGTGCCTGGAATTTAGGCGAGGTGAATCAGCCCCAGCATTTT
j_call: TRBJ2-7; d_call: NA; clone_size: once; v_call: TRBV5-1; cdr3_length: 14; cdr3_aa: CASSFPGRSNEQYF; cdr3_nt: TGCGCCAGCAGCTTCCCAGGGAGGAGTAACGAGCAGTACTTC
j_call: TRBJ2-2; d_call: NA; clone_size: once; v_call: TRBV5-6; cdr3_length: 15; cdr3_aa: CASSYGLGLSGELFF; cdr3_nt: TGTGCCAGCAGCTACGGACTGGGTTTGTCCGGGGAGCTGTTTTTT
j_call: TRBJ2-7; d_call: TRBD2; clone_size: NA; v_call: TRBV25-1; cdr3_length: 13; cdr3_aa: CASRLGGSYEQYF; cdr3_nt: TGTGCCAGCAGGCTCGGGGGGTCCTACGAGCAGTACTTC
j_call: TRBJ1-5; d_call: NA; clone_size: once; v_call: TRBV6-1; cdr3_length: 17; cdr3_aa: CASSEVPGLGSNQPQHF; cdr3_nt: TGTGCCAGCAGTGAGGTCCCTGGACTGGGGAGCAATCAGCCCCAGCATTTT
j_call: TRBJ2-7; d_call: NA; clone_size: NA; v_call: TRBV7-9; cdr3_length: 13; cdr3_aa: CASTHRESYEQYF; cdr3_nt: TGTGCCAGCACCCACAGGGAATCCTACGAGCAGTACTTC
j_call: TRBJ2-1; d_call: NA; clone_size: NA; v_call: TRBV6-1; cdr3_length: 15; cdr3_aa: CASSEDTGPYNEQFF; cdr3_nt: TGTGCCAGCAGTGAAGATACAGGGCCCTACAATGAGCAGTTCTTC
j_call: TRBJ2-7; d_call: NA; clone_size: NA; v_call: TRBV9; cdr3_length: 15; cdr3_aa: CASSVEPGTLYEQYF; cdr3_nt: TGTGCCAGCAGCGTAGAACCCGGGACACTATACGAGCAGTACTTC
j_call: TRBJ2-5; d_call: NA; clone_size: NA; v_call: TRBV7-9; cdr3_length: 15; cdr3_aa: CASSLGWSPRETQYF; cdr3_nt: TGTGCCAGCAGCTTGGGCTGGTCCCCCCGAGAGACCCAGTACTTC
j_call: TRBJ2-1; d_call: NA; clone_size: NA; v_call: TRBV21-1; cdr3_length: 16; cdr3_aa: CASSNKAGPSYNEQFF; cdr3_nt: TGTGCCAGCAGCAACAAGGCCGGGCCATCCTACAATGAGCAGTTCTTC
j_call: TRBJ2-7; d_call: NA; clone_size: few; v_call: TRBV6-1; cdr3_length: 13; cdr3_aa: CASSAIQGREQYF; cdr3_nt: TGTGCCAGCAGTGCCATACAGGGACGTGAGCAGTACTTC
j_call: TRBJ1-1; d_call: NA; clone_size: NA; v_call: TRBV6-6; cdr3_length: 15; cdr3_aa: CASSYSTGPWVGAFF; cdr3_nt: TGTGCCAGCAGTTACTCGACCGGGCCTTGGGTTGGAGCTTTCTTT
j_call: TRBJ1-1; d_call: NA; clone_size: NA; v_call: TRBV21-1; cdr3_length: 14; cdr3_aa: CASSKPGNYTEAFF; cdr3_nt: TGTGCCAGCAGCAAACCGGGGAATTACACTGAAGCTTTCTTT
j_call: TRBJ1-1; d_call: NA; clone_size: NA; v_call: TRBV19; cdr3_length: 14; cdr3_aa: CASSITGLNTEAFF; cdr3_nt: TGTGCCAGTAGTATAACAGGGTTGAACACTGAAGCTTTCTTT
j_call: TRBJ2-7; d_call: NA; clone_size: few; v_call: TRBV6-5; cdr3_length: 15; cdr3_aa: CASSYSSSGVYEQYF; cdr3_nt: TGTGCCAGCAGTTACTCGTCCTCCGGGGTCTACGAGCAGTACTTC
j_call: TRBJ1-5; d_call: NA; clone_size: NA; v_call: TRBV7-8; cdr3_length: 16; cdr3_aa: CASSFLRHQSNQPQHF; cdr3_nt: TGTGCCAGCAGCTTTCTCCGACACCAGAGCAATCAGCCCCAGCATTTT
j_call: TRBJ2-7; d_call: NA; clone_size: NA; v_call: TRBV7-6; cdr3_length: 15; cdr3_aa: CASSPFLRGWNEQYF; cdr3_nt: TGTGCCAGCAGCCCCTTCTTGCGGGGTTGGAATGAGCAGTACTTC
j_call: TRBJ2-1; d_call: NA; clone_size: NA; v_call: TRBV7-9; cdr3_length: 15; cdr3_aa: CASSDRRTGWDEQFF; cdr3_nt: TGTGCCAGCAGCGATCGTCGGACCGGATGGGATGAGCAGTTCTTC
j_call: TRBJ2-4; d_call: NA; clone_size: NA; v_call: TRBV5-1; cdr3_length: 17; cdr3_aa: CASSPLGPGGGKDIQYF; cdr3_nt: TGCGCCAGCAGCCCCCTGGGCCCGGGGGGCGGTAAGGACATTCAGTACTTC
j_call: TRBJ2-7; d_call: TRBD1; clone_size: NA; v_call: TRBV5-6; cdr3_length: 13; cdr3_aa: CASNPTGSDEQYF; cdr3_nt: TGTGCCAGCAACCCGACAGGGTCGGACGAGCAGTACTTC
j_call: TRBJ2-7; d_call: TRBD1; clone_size: NA; v_call: TRBV28; cdr3_length: 14; cdr3_aa: CASSNPGQGKEQYF; cdr3_nt: TGTGCCAGCAGTAACCCAGGACAGGGAAAGGAGCAGTACTTC
j_call: TRBJ1-5; d_call: NA; clone_size: few; v_call: TRBV19; cdr3_length: 15; cdr3_aa: CASSIRGSLNQPQHF; cdr3_nt: TGTGCCAGTAGTATCCGGGGCAGCCTCAATCAGCCCCAGCATTTT
j_call: TRBJ2-6; d_call: TRBD1; clone_size: NA; v_call: TRBV19; cdr3_length: 19; cdr3_aa: CASSVKRGLGSAGANVLTF; cdr3_nt: TGTGCCAGTAGTGTCAAAAGGGGGCTGGGCTCCGCCGGGGCCAACGTCCTGACTTTC
j_call: TRBJ1-2; d_call: TRBD1; clone_size: few; v_call: TRBV4-1; cdr3_length: 12; cdr3_aa: CASRQPGQVYTF; cdr3_nt: TGCGCCAGCAGGCAGCCGGGACAGGTTTACACCTTC
j_call: TRBJ2-5; d_call: TRBD1; clone_size: NA; v_call: TRBV6-1; cdr3_length: 16; cdr3_aa: CASSVNRGSSQETQYF; cdr3_nt: TGTGCCAGCAGTGTGAACAGGGGATCGTCCCAAGAGACCCAGTACTTC
j_call: TRBJ2-3; d_call: NA; clone_size: NA; v_call: TRBV9; cdr3_length: 15; cdr3_aa: CASSPHVSSTDTQYF; cdr3_nt: TGTGCCAGCAGCCCCCACGTCTCTAGCACAGATACGCAGTATTTT
j_call: TRBJ1-2; d_call: NA; clone_size: NA; v_call: TRBV5-1; cdr3_length: 14; cdr3_aa: CASSSTGSNYGYTF; cdr3_nt: TGCGCCAGCAGCTCTACAGGGTCCAACTATGGCTACACCTTC
j_call: TRBJ2-1; d_call: TRBD1; clone_size: NA; v_call: TRBV29-1; cdr3_length: 17; cdr3_aa: CSVEDLAGTVSYNEQFF; cdr3_nt: TGCAGCGTTGAAGATCTGGCAGGGACAGTCTCCTACAATGAGCAGTTCTTC
j_call: TRBJ2-2; d_call: NA; clone_size: NA; v_call: TRBV2; cdr3_length: 13; cdr3_aa: CASNGRNTGELFF; cdr3_nt: TGTGCCAGCAATGGACGGAACACCGGGGAGCTGTTTTTT
j_call: TRBJ2-7; d_call: TRBD1; clone_size: NA; v_call: TRBV7-3; cdr3_length: 18; cdr3_aa: CASSLGTLGTGPPYEQYF; cdr3_nt: TGTGCCAGCAGCTTAGGAACGCTGGGGACAGGACCCCCTTACGAGCAGTACTTC
j_call: TRBJ2-5; d_call: TRBD1; clone_size: once; v_call: TRBV5-1; cdr3_length: 15; cdr3_aa: CASSLVGTAEETQYF; cdr3_nt: TGCGCCAGCAGCTTGGTCGGGACAGCTGAAGAGACCCAGTACTTC